This TCR beta chain is from a study of monozygotic twins with inflammatory bowel disease. TCRdb re-called the 5' RACE reads; one entry per CDR3 protein, DNA not given. This repertoire includes fewer than 450,000 distinct CDR3 sequences. As concerns this clonotype: Its target is unknown.

The study's findings and limits: Lower sharing of clonotypes with other individuals was seen in IBD patients than in healthy twins. This was most marked in patients showing signs of disease activity. Among patients, repertoires may have gained variability from differing immunosuppressive treatments.

This clonotype originated in a human donor with ulcerative colitis or Crohn's disease, or a healthy co-twin of an affected twin (not recorded which). Sequencing input: blood.

The CDR3 spells CASKPPGHATDTQYF. The chain carries TRBV5-6 and TRBJ2-3; TCRdb proposes TRBD1, but this gene call is untestable without DNA. Germline loops: CDR1 SGHDT, CDR2 YYEEEE. This CDR3 region has 15 residues.